This T cell receptor (beta chain) was recorded in a study of blood T cells in healthy people across ages. As for the study in general: Through template switching, about one barcoded beta molecule was captured per two T cells, as measured in model experiments.

General study results and limits: Donor CMV status, an unknown factor, possibly confounded changes in expanded clonotypes.

V trimming: 0 bases; J trimming: 4 bases; junction bases outside the gene matches: 9. From germline, CDR1 is DFQATT and CDR2 SNEGSKA (reference sequence). The CDR3 is made up of 15 amino acids. Extraction of total RNA produced a minimum of 5.5 micrograms from each sample. A second 7 to 11 cycle PCR used barcoded and J-beta primers. Each cDNA molecule received a tag from a template-switch adaptor that had 12 random nucleotides. TCRdb reanalysed the 5' RACE reads using MiXCR and keeps one entry per CDR3 protein. The data contain approximately 730,000 distinct CDR3 sequences, 35% to 45% of them seen just once; the ten biggest clones take up 20% to 25%. On this clonotype: What it binds is unknown.

The sequence came from a woman in her fifties or sixties in good health. V gene TRBV20-1 combines with J gene TRBJ2-7; 7 bases are a match to TRBD2. Sequences were obtained from blood. The DNA of the CDR3 is TGCAGTGCTAGAGATAGACAGCGGGGAGGATACGAGCAGTACTTC. Protein sequence: CSARDRQRGGYEQYF.